This T cell receptor beta chain is drawn from a study of post-analysis software for immune sequencing data. Overall study results and limits: F measure showed strong co-clustering of same-batch samples. Normalized Chao1 diversity in multiple sclerosis patients fell significantly below that of controls. Roughly 5 TRBV segments were significantly more frequent in patients than in controls. TRBV5-6, TRBV5-1 and TRBV20-1 were among these segments.

Unique molecular identifiers tagged the TCR beta cDNA libraries. TCRdb recomputed calls from the PCR reads with MiXCR, one row per CDR3 protein. The top ten hold 4% to 5.5% of the sample, which has roughly 870,000 distinct CDR3 sequences, approximately 53% seen once. As regards this clonotype: The antigen is undetermined.

J gave up 1 base and V 8 bases, and 12 bases lay outside the gene matches. Germline loops: CDR1 ENHRY, CDR2 SYGVKD. This CDR3 comprises 16 residues. This TCR was recovered from a girl aged 10-17 years with multiple sclerosis. Sample: blood. The chain uses TRBV10-3 and TRBJ2-7; 9 nucleotides agree with TRBD1. DNA of the CDR3: TGTGCCATCGGGCCCGGATCGGGACAGGGTTCCTACGAGCAGTACTTC. Translated, it gives CAIGPGSGQGSYEQYF.